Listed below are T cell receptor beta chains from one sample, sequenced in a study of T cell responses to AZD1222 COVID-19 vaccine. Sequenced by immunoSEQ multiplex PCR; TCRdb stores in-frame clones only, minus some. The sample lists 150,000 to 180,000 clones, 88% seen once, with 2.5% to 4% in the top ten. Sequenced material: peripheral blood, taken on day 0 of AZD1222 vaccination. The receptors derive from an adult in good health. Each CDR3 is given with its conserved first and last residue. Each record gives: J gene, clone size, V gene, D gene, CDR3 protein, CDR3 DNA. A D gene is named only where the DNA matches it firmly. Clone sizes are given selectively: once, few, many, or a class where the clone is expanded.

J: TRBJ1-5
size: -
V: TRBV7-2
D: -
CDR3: CASSRWGGQPQHF
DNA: TGTGCCAGCAGCCGGTGGGGTGGCCAGCCCCAGCATTTT

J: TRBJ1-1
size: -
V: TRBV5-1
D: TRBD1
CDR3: CASSLSPNTGDTEAFF
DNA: TGCGCCAGCAGCTTAAGCCCTAATACAGGGGATACTGAAGCTTTCTTT

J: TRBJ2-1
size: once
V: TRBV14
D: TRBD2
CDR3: CASSQVGWEGRHNEQFF
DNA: TGTGCCAGCAGCCAAGTAGGCTGGGAGGGGAGACACAATGAGCAGTTCTTC

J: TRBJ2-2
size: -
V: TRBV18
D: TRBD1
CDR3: CASSPRTGSTGELFF
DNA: TGTGCCAGCTCACCTCGGACAGGGTCCACCGGGGAGCTGTTTTTT

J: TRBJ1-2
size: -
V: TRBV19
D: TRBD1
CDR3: CASSLWTGDYGYTF
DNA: TGTGCCAGTAGTCTATGGACAGGGGACTATGGCTACACCTTC

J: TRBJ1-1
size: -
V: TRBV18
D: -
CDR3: CASSNTPGSDTEAFF
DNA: TGTGCCAGCTCTAATACGCCGGGTAGCGACACTGAAGCTTTCTTT

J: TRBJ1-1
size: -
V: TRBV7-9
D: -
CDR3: CASSLGSGTNTEAFF
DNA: TGTGCCAGCAGCTTGGGGTCGGGGACGAACACTGAAGCTTTCTTT

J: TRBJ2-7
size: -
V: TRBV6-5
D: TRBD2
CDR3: CASTQGTSGYEQYF
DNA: TGTGCCAGCACCCAGGGGACTAGCGGCTACGAGCAGTACTTC

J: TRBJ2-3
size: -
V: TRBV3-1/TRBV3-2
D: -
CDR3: CASSQAVPSGPDTQYF
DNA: TGTGCCAGCAGCCAAGCCGTCCCGAGTGGGCCAGATACGCAGTATTTT

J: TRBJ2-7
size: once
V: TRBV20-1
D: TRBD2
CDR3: CSASAGLVGEQYF
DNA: TGCAGTGCTAGTGCGGGACTAGTGGGCGAGCAGTACTTC

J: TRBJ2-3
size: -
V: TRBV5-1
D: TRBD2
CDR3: CASSLRLAGTDTQYF
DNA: TGCGCCAGCAGCCTAAGACTAGCGGGCACAGATACGCAGTATTTT

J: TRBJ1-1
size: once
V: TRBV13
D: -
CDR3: CASSLEGRYGTEAFF
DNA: TGTGCCAGCAGCTTAGAGGGGCGCTATGGCACTGAAGCTTTCTTT

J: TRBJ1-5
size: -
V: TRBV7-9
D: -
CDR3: CASSSTGIGEPQHF
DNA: TGTGCCAGCAGCTCAACAGGGATAGGAGAACCCCAGCATTTT

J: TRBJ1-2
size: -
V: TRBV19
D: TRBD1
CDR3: CATNPDRGMRGYTF
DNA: TGTGCCACCAACCCTGACAGGGGGATGCGAGGCTACACCTTC

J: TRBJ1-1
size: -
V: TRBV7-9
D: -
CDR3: CASSYPPQAFF
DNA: TGTGCCAGCAGCTACCCGCCCCAGGCTTTCTTT

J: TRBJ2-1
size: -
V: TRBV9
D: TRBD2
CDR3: CASRTSGGEQFF
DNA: TGTGCCAGCAGAACTAGCGGGGGGGAGCAGTTCTTC

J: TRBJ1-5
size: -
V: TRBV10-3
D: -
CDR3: CAISESNLIRTQSNQPQHF
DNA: TGTGCCATCAGTGAGTCGAATCTTATAAGGACTCAAAGCAATCAGCCCCAGCATTTT

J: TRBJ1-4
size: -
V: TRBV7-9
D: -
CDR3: CASSPFGAGNLGANEKLFF
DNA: TGTGCCAGCAGCCCTTTTGGGGCAGGGAATTTGGGAGCTAATGAAAAACTGTTTTTT

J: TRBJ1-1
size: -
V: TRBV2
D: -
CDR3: CASRGRDTEAFF
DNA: TGTGCCAGCAGGGGGAGGGACACTGAAGCTTTCTTT

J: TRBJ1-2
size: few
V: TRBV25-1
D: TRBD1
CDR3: CASSVGQYYGYTF
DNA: TGTGCCAGCAGTGTGGGACAGTACTATGGCTACACCTTC

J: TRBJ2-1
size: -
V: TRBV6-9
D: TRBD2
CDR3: CASSRLAPSSYNEQFF
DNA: TGTGCCAGCAGCCGACTAGCCCCGAGCTCCTACAATGAGCAGTTCTTC

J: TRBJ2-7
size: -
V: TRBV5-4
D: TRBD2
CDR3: CASSGGTSGDYEQYF
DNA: TGTGCCAGCAGCGGAGGGACTAGCGGGGACTACGAGCAGTACTTC

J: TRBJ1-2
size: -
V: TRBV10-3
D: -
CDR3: CATQGNSDGYTF
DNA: TGTGCCACCCAGGGAAACTCGGATGGCTACACCTTC

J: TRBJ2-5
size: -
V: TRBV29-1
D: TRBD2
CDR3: CSVDLASGGGETQYF
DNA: TGCAGCGTTGATTTGGCTAGCGGGGGAGGAGAGACCCAGTACTTC

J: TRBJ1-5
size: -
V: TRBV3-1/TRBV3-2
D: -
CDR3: CASSQVDQPQHF
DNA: TGTGCCAGCAGCCAAGTAGATCAGCCCCAGCATTTT

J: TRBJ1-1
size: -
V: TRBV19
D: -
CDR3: CASSTRQALGTEAFF
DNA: TGTGCCAGTAGTACCCGGCAGGCCCTAGGCACTGAAGCTTTCTTT

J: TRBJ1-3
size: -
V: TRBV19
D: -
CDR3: CASSNKRAQGNTIYF
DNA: TGTGCCAGTAGTAACAAGCGGGCGCAGGGAAACACCATATATTTT

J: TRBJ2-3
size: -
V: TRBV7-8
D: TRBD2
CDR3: CASSLVPGGSTDTQYF
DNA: TGTGCCAGCAGCTTAGTTCCGGGGGGGAGCACAGATACGCAGTATTTT

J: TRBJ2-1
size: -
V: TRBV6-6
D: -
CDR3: CASSYSSGSYNEQFF
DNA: TGTGCCAGCAGTTACTCTTCGGGGTCCTACAATGAGCAGTTCTTC

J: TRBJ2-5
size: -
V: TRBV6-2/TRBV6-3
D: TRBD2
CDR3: CASSYALTGGSETQYF
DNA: TGTGCCAGCAGTTACGCTCTTACCGGGGGGAGCGAGACCCAGTACTTC

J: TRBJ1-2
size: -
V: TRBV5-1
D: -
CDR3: CASSLDGQSNYGYTF
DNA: TGCGCCAGCAGCTTGGATGGACAGTCTAACTATGGCTACACCTTC

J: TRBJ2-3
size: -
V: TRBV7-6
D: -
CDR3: CASSLEGSTDTQYF
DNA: TGTGCCAGCAGCTTAGAGGGAAGCACAGATACGCAGTATTTT

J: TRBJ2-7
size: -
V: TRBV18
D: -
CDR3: CASSPLGGNAIEQYF
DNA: TGTGCCAGCTCACCCCTTGGGGGGAACGCTATCGAGCAGTACTTC

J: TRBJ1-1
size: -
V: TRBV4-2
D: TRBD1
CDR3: CASSQDGTASNTEAFF
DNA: TGTGCCAGCAGCCAAGATGGGACAGCCTCGAACACTGAAGCTTTCTTT

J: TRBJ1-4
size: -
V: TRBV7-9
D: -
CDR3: CASSTDFSNEKLFF
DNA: TGTGCCAGCAGCACAGACTTTTCTAATGAAAAACTGTTTTTT

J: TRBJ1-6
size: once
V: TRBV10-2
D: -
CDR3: CASSAYNSPLHF
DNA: TGCGCCAGTTCGGCCTATAATTCACCCCTCCACTTT

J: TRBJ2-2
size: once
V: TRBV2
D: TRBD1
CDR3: CASSPDRWNTGELFF
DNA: TGTGCCAGCAGTCCGGACAGGTGGAACACCGGGGAGCTGTTTTTT

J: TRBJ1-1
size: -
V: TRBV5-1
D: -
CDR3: CASSFLGPGVTEAFF
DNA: TGCGCCAGCAGTTTTTTAGGTCCCGGGGTCACTGAAGCTTTCTTT

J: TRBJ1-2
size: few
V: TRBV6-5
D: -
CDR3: CASRSYRASRDGYTF
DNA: TGTGCCAGCAGATCGTACAGGGCATCAAGGGATGGCTACACCTTC

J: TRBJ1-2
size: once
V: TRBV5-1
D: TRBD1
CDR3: CASSSTQGVGGYTF
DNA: TGCGCCAGCAGCTCTACACAGGGGGTTGGTGGCTACACCTTC

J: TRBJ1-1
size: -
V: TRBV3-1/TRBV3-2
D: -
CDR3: CASSQMENTEAFF
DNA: TGTGCCAGCAGCCAAATGGAAAACACTGAAGCTTTCTTT

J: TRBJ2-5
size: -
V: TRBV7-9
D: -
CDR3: CASSRIGETQYF
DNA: TGTGCCAGCAGCAGGATTGGGGAGACCCAGTACTTC